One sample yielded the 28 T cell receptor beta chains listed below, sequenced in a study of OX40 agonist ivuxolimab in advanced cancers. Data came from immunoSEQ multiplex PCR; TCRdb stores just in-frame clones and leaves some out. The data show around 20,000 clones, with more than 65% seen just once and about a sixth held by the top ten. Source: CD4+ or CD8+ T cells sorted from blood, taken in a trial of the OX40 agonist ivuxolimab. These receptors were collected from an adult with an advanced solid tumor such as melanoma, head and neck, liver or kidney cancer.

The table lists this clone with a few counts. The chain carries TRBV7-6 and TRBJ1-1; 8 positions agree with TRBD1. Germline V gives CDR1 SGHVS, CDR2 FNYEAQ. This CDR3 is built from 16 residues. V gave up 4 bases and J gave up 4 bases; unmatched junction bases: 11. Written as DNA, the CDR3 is TGTGCCAGCAGCTCTTCTCAATACAGGGGGTTCACTGAAGCTTTCTTT. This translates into CASSSSQYRGFTEAFF.

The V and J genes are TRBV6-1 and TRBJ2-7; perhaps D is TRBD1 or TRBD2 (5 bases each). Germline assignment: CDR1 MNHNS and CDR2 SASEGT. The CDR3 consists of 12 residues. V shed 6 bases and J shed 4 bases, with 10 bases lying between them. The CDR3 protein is CASRGTAYEQYF. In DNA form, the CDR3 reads TGTGCCAGCAGGGGGACCGCGTACGAGCAGTACTTC.

CDR3 loop: CASSLGWDTNTEAFF. The CDR3 bases are TGTGCCAGCAGCTTAGGGTGGGACACGAACACTGAAGCTTTCTTT. The rearrangement uses TRBV11-2 and TRBJ1-1; a weak D match, TRBD1 (6 bases). The germline gives CDR1 SGHAT, CDR2 FQNNGV. Trimming shortened V by 1 base and J by 1 base, and 10 bases separated the two germline ends. The length of the CDR3 is 15 residues. The variable domain in full, with the rest retrieved from reference TRBV11-2 and TRBJ1-1, is EAGVAQSPRYKIIEKRQSVAFWCNPISGHATLYWYQQILGQGPKLLIQFQNNGVVDDSQLPKDRFSAERLKGVDSTLKIQPAKLEDSAVYLCASSLGWDTNTEAFFGQGTRLTVV.

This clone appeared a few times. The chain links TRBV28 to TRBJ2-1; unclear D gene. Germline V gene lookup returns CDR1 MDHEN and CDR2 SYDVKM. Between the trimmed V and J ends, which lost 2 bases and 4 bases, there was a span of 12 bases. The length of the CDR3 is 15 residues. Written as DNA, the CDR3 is TGTGCCAGCAGTTTAATCGGGCCCCTTTACAATGAGCAGTTCTTC. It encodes CASSLIGPLYNEQFF. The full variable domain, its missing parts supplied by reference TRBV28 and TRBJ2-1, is DVKVTQSSRYLVKRTGEKVFLECVQDMDHENMFWYRQDPGLGLRLIYFSYDVKMKEKGDIPEGYSVSREKKERFSLILESASTNQTSMYLCASSLIGPLYNEQFFGPGTRLTVL.

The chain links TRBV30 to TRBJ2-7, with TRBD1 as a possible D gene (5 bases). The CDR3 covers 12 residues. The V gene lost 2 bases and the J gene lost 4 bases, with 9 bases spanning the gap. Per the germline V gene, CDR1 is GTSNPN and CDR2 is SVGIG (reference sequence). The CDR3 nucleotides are TGTGCCTGGAGTCAGGGTGTATACGAGCAGTACTTC. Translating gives CAWSQGVYEQYF. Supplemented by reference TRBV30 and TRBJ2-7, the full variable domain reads SQTIHQWPATLVQPVGSPLSLECTVEGTSNPNLYWYRQAAGRGLQLLFYSVGIGQISSEVPQNLSASRPQDRQFILSSKKLLLSDSGFYLCAWSQGVYEQYFGPGTRLTVT.

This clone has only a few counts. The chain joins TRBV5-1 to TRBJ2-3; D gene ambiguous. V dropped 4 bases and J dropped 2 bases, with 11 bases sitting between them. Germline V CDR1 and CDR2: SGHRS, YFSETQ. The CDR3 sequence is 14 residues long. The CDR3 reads CASSTYPDTDTQYF. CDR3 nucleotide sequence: TGCGCCAGCAGCACCTACCCTGACACAGATACGCAGTATTTT.

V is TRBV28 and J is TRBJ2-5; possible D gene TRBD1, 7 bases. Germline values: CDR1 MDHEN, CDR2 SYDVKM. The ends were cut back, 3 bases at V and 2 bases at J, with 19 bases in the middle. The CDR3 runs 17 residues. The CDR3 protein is CASSFPLTGDSQETQYF. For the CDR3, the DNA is TGTGCCAGCAGTTTTCCCCTCACAGGGGACTCACAAGAGACCCAGTACTTC.

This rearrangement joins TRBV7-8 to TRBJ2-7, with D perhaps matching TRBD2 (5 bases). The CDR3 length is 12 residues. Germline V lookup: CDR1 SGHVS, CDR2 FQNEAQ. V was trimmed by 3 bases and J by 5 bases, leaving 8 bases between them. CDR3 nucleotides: TGTGCCAGCAGCTTGCCCGGGAACGAGCAGTACTTC. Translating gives CASSLPGNEQYF.

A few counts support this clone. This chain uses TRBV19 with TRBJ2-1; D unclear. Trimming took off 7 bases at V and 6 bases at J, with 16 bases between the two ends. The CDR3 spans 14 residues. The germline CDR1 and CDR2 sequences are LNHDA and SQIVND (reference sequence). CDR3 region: CASNFPGRLNEQFF. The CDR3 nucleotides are TGTGCCAGTAACTTCCCCGGTCGCCTCAATGAGCAGTTCTTC.

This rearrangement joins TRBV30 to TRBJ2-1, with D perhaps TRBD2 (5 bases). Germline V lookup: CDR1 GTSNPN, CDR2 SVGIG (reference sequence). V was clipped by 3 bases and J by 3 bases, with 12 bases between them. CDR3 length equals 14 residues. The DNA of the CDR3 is TGTGCCTGGAGCCTCCGCGGGTACTACAATGAGCAGTTCTTC. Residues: CAWSLRGYYNEQFF. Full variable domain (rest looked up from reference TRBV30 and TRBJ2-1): SQTIHQWPATLVQPVGSPLSLECTVEGTSNPNLYWYRQAAGRGLQLLFYSVGIGQISSEVPQNLSASRPQDRQFILSSKKLLLSDSGFYLCAWSLRGYYNEQFFGPGTRLTVL.

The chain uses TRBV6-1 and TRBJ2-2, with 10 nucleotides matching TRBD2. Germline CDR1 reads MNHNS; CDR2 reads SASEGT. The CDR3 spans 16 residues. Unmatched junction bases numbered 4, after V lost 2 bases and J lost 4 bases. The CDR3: CASSELAGDLTGELFF. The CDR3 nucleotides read TGTGCCAGCAGTGAACTAGCGGGAGACCTCACCGGGGAGCTGTTTTTT.

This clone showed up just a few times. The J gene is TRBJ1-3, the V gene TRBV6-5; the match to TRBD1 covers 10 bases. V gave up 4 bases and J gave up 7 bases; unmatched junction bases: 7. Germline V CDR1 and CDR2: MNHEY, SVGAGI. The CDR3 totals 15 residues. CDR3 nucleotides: TGTGCCAGCAGTTCGACAGGGGGCAGTATGAACACCATATATTTT. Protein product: CASSSTGGSMNTIYF.

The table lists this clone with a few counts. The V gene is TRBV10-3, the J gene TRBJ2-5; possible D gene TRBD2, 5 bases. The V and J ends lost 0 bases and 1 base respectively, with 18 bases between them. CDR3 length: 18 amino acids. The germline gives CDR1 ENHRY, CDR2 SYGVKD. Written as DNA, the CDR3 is TGTGCCATCAGTGAGTCGAAAGAGAGCCCGAGGGCCCAAGAGACCCAGTACTTC. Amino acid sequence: CAISESKESPRAQETQYF.

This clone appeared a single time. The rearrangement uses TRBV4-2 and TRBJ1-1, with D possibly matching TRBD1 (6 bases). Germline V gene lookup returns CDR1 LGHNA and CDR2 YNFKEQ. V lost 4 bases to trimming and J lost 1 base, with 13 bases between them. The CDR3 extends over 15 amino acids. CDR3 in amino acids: CASSPDLTGNTEAFF. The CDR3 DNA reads TGTGCCAGCAGCCCGGACCTGACAGGGAACACTGAAGCTTTCTTT.

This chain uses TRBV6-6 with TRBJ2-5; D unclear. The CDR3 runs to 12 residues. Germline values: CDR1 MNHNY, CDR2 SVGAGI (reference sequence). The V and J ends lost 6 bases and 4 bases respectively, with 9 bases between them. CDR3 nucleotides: TGTGCCAGCAGACCAGAGAGAGAGACCCAGTACTTC. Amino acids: CASRPERETQYF.

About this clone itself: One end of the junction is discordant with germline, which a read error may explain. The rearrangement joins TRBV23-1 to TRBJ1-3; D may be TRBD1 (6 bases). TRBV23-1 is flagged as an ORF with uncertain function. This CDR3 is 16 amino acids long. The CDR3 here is CASSPHPRGLWKHHIF. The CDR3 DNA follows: TGCGCCAGCAGTCCACATCCCAGGGGACTCTGGAAACACCATATATTT.

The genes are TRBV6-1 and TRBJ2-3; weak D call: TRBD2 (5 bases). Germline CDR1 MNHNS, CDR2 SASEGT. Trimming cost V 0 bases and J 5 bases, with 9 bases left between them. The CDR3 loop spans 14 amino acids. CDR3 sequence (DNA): TGTGCCAGCAGTGAAGCGGGAGTGCGAGATACGCAGTATTTT. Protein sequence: CASSEAGVRDTQYF.

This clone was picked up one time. The CDR3 spells CASSSGDSEQYF. In DNA, the CDR3 is TGTGCCAGCAGCTCAGGGGACAGCGAGCAGTACTTC. This chain links TRBV7-9 with TRBJ2-7; the match to TRBD1 covers 7 bases. Germline V gene sequence: CDR1 SEHNR, CDR2 FQNEAQ (reference sequence). J was trimmed by 6 bases and V by 4 bases; bases with no gene match: 3. This CDR3 comprises 12 residues.

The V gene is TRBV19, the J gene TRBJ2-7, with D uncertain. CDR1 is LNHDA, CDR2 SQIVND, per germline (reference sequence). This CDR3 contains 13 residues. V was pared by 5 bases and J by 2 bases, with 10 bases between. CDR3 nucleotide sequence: TGTGCCAGTAGTCATAGCAGAACCTACGAGCAGTACTTC. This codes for CASSHSRTYEQYF.

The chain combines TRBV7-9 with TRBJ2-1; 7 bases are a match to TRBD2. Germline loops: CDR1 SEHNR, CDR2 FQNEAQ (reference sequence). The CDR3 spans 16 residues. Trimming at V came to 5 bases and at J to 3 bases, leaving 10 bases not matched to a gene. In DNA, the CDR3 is TGTGCCAGCAGCCCCTCCCGGGGAGGGAACTACAATGAGCAGTTCTTC. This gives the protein CASSPSRGGNYNEQFF.

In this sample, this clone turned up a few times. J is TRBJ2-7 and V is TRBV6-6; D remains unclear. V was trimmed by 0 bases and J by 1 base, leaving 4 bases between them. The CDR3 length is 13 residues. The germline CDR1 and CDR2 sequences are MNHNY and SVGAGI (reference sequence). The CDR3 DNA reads TGTGCCAGCAGTTACTCGAGTTCCTACGAGCAGTACTTC. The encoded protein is CASSYSSSYEQYF.

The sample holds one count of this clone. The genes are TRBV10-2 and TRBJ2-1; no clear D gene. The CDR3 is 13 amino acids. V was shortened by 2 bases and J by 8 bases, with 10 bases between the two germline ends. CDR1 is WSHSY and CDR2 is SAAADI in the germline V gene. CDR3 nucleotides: TGCGCCAGCAGTGAGGGATCTGTCGATGAGCAGTTCTTC. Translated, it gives CASSEGSVDEQFF.

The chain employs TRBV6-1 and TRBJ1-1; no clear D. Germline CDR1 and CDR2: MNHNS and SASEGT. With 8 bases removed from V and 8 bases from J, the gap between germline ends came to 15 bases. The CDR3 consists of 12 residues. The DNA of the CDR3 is TGTGCCAGCCGGACGGGGTCGTTGGAAGCTTTCTTT. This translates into CASRTGSLEAFF.

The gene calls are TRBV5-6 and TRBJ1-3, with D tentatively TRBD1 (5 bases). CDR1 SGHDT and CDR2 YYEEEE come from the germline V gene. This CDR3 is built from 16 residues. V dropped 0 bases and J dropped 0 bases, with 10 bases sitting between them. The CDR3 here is CASSLAGDHSGNTIYF. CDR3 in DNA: TGTGCCAGCAGCTTGGCTGGGGACCACTCTGGAAACACCATATATTTT. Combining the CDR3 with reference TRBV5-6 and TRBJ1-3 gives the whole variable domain DAGVTQSPTHLIKTRGQQVTLRCSPKSGHDTVSWYQQALGQGPQFIFQYYEEEERQRGNFPDRFSGHQFPNYSSELNVNALLLGDSALYLCASSLAGDHSGNTIYFGEGSWLTVV.

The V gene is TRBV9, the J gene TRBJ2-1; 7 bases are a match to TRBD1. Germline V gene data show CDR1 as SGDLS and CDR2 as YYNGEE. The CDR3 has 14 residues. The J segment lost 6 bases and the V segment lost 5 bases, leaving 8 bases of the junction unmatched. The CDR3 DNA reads TGTGCCAGCAGGGGACAGACGCTTCGCAATGAGCAGTTCTTC. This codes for CASRGQTLRNEQFF.

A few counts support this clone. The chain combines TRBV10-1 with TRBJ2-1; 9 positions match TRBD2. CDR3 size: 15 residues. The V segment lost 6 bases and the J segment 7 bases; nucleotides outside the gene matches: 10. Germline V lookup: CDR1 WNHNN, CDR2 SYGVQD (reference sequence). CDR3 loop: CASSAGTSTRNEQFF. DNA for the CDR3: TGCGCCAGCAGCGCCGGGACTAGCACACGGAATGAGCAGTTCTTC.

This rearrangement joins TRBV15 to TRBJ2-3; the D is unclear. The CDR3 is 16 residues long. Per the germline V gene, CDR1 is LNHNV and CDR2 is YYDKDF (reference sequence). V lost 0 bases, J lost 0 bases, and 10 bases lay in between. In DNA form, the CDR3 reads TGTGCCACCAGCAGAGAACGTGGGGTTAGCACAGATACGCAGTATTTT. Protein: CATSRERGVSTDTQYF.

In nucleotides, the CDR3 is TGTGCCAGCAGTTACGGACAGGGGGCAACAGATACGCAGTATTTT. Translation: CASSYGQGATDTQYF. This rearrangement joins TRBV6-5 to TRBJ2-3; 11 bases fit TRBD1. The length of the CDR3 is 15 residues. After removal of 2 bases from V and 3 bases from J, the junction contained 1 base not matched to a gene. Germline CDR1 and CDR2: MNHEY and SVGAGI.